This T cell receptor beta chain is from a study of identical twins. This clonotype appeared many times. From the 5' RACE reads, TCRdb called clonotypes with MiXCR, one entry per CDR3 protein. There are 200,000 to 250,000 distinct CDR3 sequences in the sample; roughly 7% occur only once, and roughly 3.9% lies in the top ten. The sample also formed part of further work on yellow fever vaccine responses in identical twins.

Sequencing was performed on memory (CD45RO+) T cells sorted from blood. This receptor was taken from a woman aged 18-29 years in good health.

Here the CDR3 DNA reads TGTGCCAGCAGTTCCCCTGCTCGGGGCTACACCTTC. Residues: CASSSPARGYTF. The chain combines TRBV12-3 or TRBV12-4 with TRBJ1-2, with D unclear. V was cut by 4 bases and J by 8 bases, with 11 bases left in between. The CDR3 extends over 12 amino acids.